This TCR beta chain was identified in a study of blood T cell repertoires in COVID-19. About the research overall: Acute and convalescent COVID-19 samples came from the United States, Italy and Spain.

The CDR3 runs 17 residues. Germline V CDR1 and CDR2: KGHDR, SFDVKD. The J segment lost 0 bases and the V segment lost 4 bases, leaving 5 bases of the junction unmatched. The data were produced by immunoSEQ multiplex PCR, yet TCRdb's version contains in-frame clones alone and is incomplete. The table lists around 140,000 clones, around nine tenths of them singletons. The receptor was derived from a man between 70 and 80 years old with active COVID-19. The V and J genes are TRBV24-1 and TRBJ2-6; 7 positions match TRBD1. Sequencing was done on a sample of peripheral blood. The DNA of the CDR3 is TGTGCCACCAGTGAACCAGGGGGAAGCTCTGGGGCCAACGTCCTGACTTTC. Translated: CATSEPGGSSGANVLTF.